This TCR beta chain was profiled in a study of PD-1 blockade in mismatch repair-deficient tumors. Mismatch repair deficiency was confirmed in all patients, by PCR or immunohistochemistry. This clone was seen just once. Germline V lookup: CDR1 WSHSY, CDR2 SAAADI. The CDR3 is 13 amino acids. The ends lost 6 bases at V and 1 base at J; junction bases unmatched: 2. Some clones are missing from TCRdb's copy, which holds only in-frame ones; the method was immunoSEQ multiplex PCR. The sample lists tens of thousands of clones; roughly 80% were seen once. The material sequenced was peripheral blood, taken 12 weeks after starting pembrolizumab. This sequence originates from an adult with mismatch repair-deficient cancer. V gene TRBV10-2 combines with J gene TRBJ1-2; TRBD1 agrees at 7 bases. The CDR3 here is CASSRDSNYGYTF. In nucleotides, the CDR3 is TGCGCCAGCAGCCGGGACAGTAACTATGGCTACACCTTC.